The 27 T cell receptor beta chains listed next were all sequenced from one sample in a study of T-cell reconstitution after alpha-beta-depleted transplantation in children. Construction of the TCRbeta library involved unique molecular identifiers. Each CDR3 protein gets one entry after TCRdb re-called the PCR reads with MiXCR. The sample contains roughly 670,000 distinct CDR3 sequences, around 14% of which appear only once. The material sequenced was PBMCs, taken before TCRalphabeta/CD19-depleted stem cell transplant. These receptors all come from a girl aged 2 to 10 with congenital amegakaryocytic thrombocytopenia, due to receive a stem cell transplant.

This clonotype was found many times. This sequence joins TRBV10-1 and TRBJ2-1, with D possibly TRBD1 on 6 matching bases. The CDR3 loop spans 13 amino acids. Germline CDR1 WNHNN, CDR2 SYGVQD (reference sequence). The ends were cut back, 2 bases at V and 8 bases at J, with 10 bases in the middle. In DNA, the CDR3 is TGCGCCAGCAGTGAGACAGGGAACCATGAGCAGTTCTTC. It is translated as CASSETGNHEQFF.

In the case of this clonotype: This may be a read error, as it is one base from a much larger clone. The chain uses TRBV29-1 and TRBJ2-7; D not certain. The CDR3 consists of 12 residues. Germline loops: CDR1 SQVTM, CDR2 ANQGSEA. Here the CDR3 DNA reads TGCAGCGTTGAGTCCCCGGGCTACAAGCAGTACTTC. The encoded protein is CSVESPGYKQYF.

The chain uses TRBV6-2 or TRBV6-3 and TRBJ1-2; 9 nucleotides line up with TRBD1. The ends lost 0 bases at V and 4 bases at J; junction bases unmatched: 12. This CDR3 has 18 amino acids. Germline V CDR1 and CDR2: MNHEY, SVGEGT. The chain's CDR3 is CASSYSGYSTGGSYGYTF. The CDR3 DNA reads as TGTGCCAGCAGTTACTCGGGCTACTCTACAGGGGGCAGCTATGGCTACACCTTC.

The table lists this clonotype with a few counts. V is TRBV5-1 and J is TRBJ2-1, with D possibly matching TRBD2 (6 bases). Trimming pared 0 bases from V and 7 bases from J, leaving 11 bases between. Germline V CDR1 and CDR2: SGHRS, YFSETQ. This CDR3 has 14 residues. The CDR3 region has the DNA TGCGCCAGCAGCTTGGAGCCGGGGAGGAATGAGCAGTTCTTC. This codes for CASSLEPGRNEQFF. The full variable domain, completed using reference TRBV5-1 and TRBJ2-1, is KAGVTQTPRYLIKTRGQQVTLSCSPISGHRSVSWYQQTPGQGLQFLFEYFSETQRNKGNFPGRFSGRQFSNSRSEMNVSTLELGDSALYLCASSLEPGRNEQFFGPGTRLTVL.

The chain has TRBV27 and TRBJ2-7; 7 nucleotides match TRBD1. The V gene's germline CDR1 is MNHEY and CDR2 SMNVEV (reference sequence). V lost 8 bases, J lost 2 bases, and 9 bases stayed unmatched. The CDR3 has 14 amino acids. CDR3 in DNA: TGTGCCAGCGGGTCCGGGACAGCGGCCTACGAGCAGTACTTC. This encodes CASGSGTAAYEQYF.

This clonotype was detected ten times or more. V and J are TRBV5-4 and TRBJ2-5; 9 nucleotides line up with TRBD1. The CDR3 spans 15 residues. Germline loops: CDR1 SGHNT, CDR2 YYREEE (reference sequence). J lost 4 bases, V lost 3 bases, and 7 bases had no gene match. The CDR3 loop is CASSSKQGASETQYF. CDR3 in DNA: TGTGCCAGCAGCTCAAAACAGGGGGCCTCAGAGACCCAGTACTTC.

The chain uses TRBV5-1 and TRBJ2-3; weak D call: TRBD2 (6 bases). The germline V and J ends were trimmed by 4 bases and 4 bases, with 19 bases remaining between them. This CDR3 is 16 amino acids long. CDR1 and CDR2 from the germline V gene are SGHRS and YFSETQ. The CDR3 loop reads CASSPASVGIADTQYF. CDR3 in DNA: TGCGCCAGCAGCCCCGCTAGCGTCGGGATTGCAGATACGCAGTATTTT.

The sample holds many counts of this clonotype. The chain has TRBV7-9 and TRBJ2-3; D ambiguous. This CDR3 has 16 amino acids. Trimming took 1 base from V and 0 from J, leaving 11 bases between them. Germline CDR1 and CDR2: SEHNR and FQNEAQ (reference sequence). The CDR3 spells CASSLGSLSSTDTQYF. In DNA, the CDR3 is TGTGCCAGCAGCTTAGGGAGTCTTTCTAGCACAGATACGCAGTATTTT.

This clonotype came up many times. This chain links TRBV5-1 with TRBJ2-7, with TRBD1 as a possible D gene (6 bases). CDR3 length equals 14 residues. V gave up 0 bases and J gave up 3 bases, with 10 bases separating them. Germline CDR1 and CDR2: SGHRS and YFSETQ. The CDR3 nucleotides are TGCGCCAGCAGCTTGGGGACAGTAGACTACGAGCAGTACTTC. As protein: CASSLGTVDYEQYF.

This clonotype has a count of ten or more. V is TRBV20-1 and J is TRBJ1-5; no clear D gene. The CDR3 covers 12 residues. Germline CDR1 and CDR2: DFQATT and SNEGSKA (reference sequence). The ends were cut back, 4 bases at V and 6 bases at J, with 10 bases in the middle. The CDR3 spells CSAMIGGQPQHF. Written as DNA, the CDR3 is TGCAGTGCTATGATCGGAGGTCAGCCCCAGCATTTT.

This clonotype was seen many times. The V and J genes are TRBV10-3 and TRBJ2-1, with 8 bases aligning to TRBD1. The CDR3 covers 16 residues. The germline V gene encodes CDR1 ENHRY and CDR2 SYGVKD. V was clipped by 6 bases and J by 5 bases; unmatched bases: 12. The CDR3 DNA is TGTGCCATCAGCGACAGCCTGACAGGGGATAACAATGAGCAGTTCTTC. The encoded protein is CAISDSLTGDNNEQFF.

This clonotype has more than one count but fewer than ten. The chain is built from TRBV7-2 and TRBJ2-2; D unresolved. The ends were cut back, 4 bases at V and 6 bases at J, with 6 bases in the middle. The length of the CDR3 is 12 residues. CDR1 and CDR2 (germline): SGHTA, FQGNSA. CDR3 in amino acids: CASSSRPGELFF. The CDR3 coding sequence is TGTGCCAGCAGCTCCCGACCCGGGGAGCTGTTTTTT.

A few counts support this clonotype. The chain recombines TRBV7-2 with TRBJ2-3, with D perhaps matching TRBD1 or TRBD2 (5 bases each). The CDR3 runs to 12 residues. In germline, CDR1 is SGHTA, CDR2 FQGNSA. Deletions cut 5 bases from V and 10 bases from J, with 13 bases between. The CDR3 loop is CASSPTGPSQYF. The CDR3 region has the DNA TGTGCCAGCAGCCCTACGGGGCCTTCGCAGTATTTT.

This clonotype showed up many times. This chain joins TRBV6-6 and TRBJ1-3; D not resolved. Germline CDR1 MNHNY, CDR2 SVGAGI (reference sequence). Between the trimmed V and J ends, which lost 0 bases and 6 bases, there was a span of 6 bases. The CDR3 is 13 residues long. Here the CDR3 DNA reads TGTGCCAGCAGTTACTCGCAGTTAAACACCATATATTTT. Its translation: CASSYSQLNTIYF.

This chain uses TRBV20-1 with TRBJ2-1; no definite D call. Deletions cut 5 bases from V and 12 bases from J, with 17 bases between. The length of the CDR3 is 12 residues. Germline V gives CDR1 DFQATT, CDR2 SNEGSKA (reference sequence). The CDR3 reads CSAQNLFLTQFF. The CDR3 DNA reads TGCAGTGCTCAAAACTTATTTCTGACGCAGTTCTTC.

This clonotype was seen at least ten times. CDR3 amino acids: CSAASAQRYNEQFF. The CDR3 nucleotides read TGCAGCGCCGCTAGCGCCCAGAGGTACAATGAGCAGTTCTTC. The rearrangement joins TRBV20-1 to TRBJ2-1, with D possibly matching TRBD2 (6 bases). CDR1 is DFQATT and CDR2 is SNEGSKA in the germline V gene (reference sequence). This CDR3 is 14 amino acids long.

This clonotype was detected many times. The V call is TRBV7-2, the J call TRBJ2-1; 7 nucleotides line up with TRBD2. Per germline, CDR1 SGHTA and CDR2 FQGNSA. J was trimmed by 3 bases and V by 5 bases; bases with no gene match: 7. The CDR3 has 15 amino acids. This chain's CDR3 is CASSRAGSGYNEQFF. CDR3 sequence (DNA): TGTGCCAGCAGCCGAGCGGGATCGGGCTACAATGAGCAGTTCTTC.

This clonotype was seen many times. This rearrangement joins TRBV20-1 to TRBJ1-2, with 9 bases lining up with TRBD1. Germline CDR1 DFQATT, CDR2 SNEGSKA (reference sequence). The CDR3 loop spans 14 amino acids. V gave up 1 base and J gave up 7 bases; unmatched junction bases: 7. CDR3 DNA: TGCAGTGCTAGAGGGTTGGGACAGGGAGTTGGCTACACCTTC. Amino acids: CSARGLGQGVGYTF.

In its sample, this clonotype was seen many times. This chain connects TRBV7-9 to TRBJ2-7; unclear D gene. Trimming removed 3 bases from V and 0 bases from J, with 3 bases in between. Germline-derived CDR1 and CDR2 are SEHNR and FQNEAQ (reference sequence). The CDR3 is 12 amino acids. The CDR3 is CASSFNSYEQYF. The CDR3, as DNA: TGTGCCAGCAGCTTTAACTCCTACGAGCAGTACTTC.

This clonotype was seen more than once but under ten times. The gene calls are TRBV27 and TRBJ2-7; the D gene is possibly TRBD2 (6 bases). The ends were cut back, 4 bases at V and 5 bases at J, with 15 bases in the middle. The germline V gene has CDR1 MNHEY and CDR2 SMNVEV (reference sequence). This CDR3 is 14 amino acids long. CDR3 loop: CASSSDFGGDEQYF. As DNA, the CDR3 is TGTGCCAGCAGTTCGGATTTCGGGGGAGACGAGCAGTACTTC.

This clonotype occurred a few times. The chain has TRBV18 and TRBJ1-1; D may be TRBD1 (6 bases). In germline, CDR1 is KGHSH, CDR2 LQKENI. Trimming stripped 6 bases from V and 7 bases from J, with 18 bases between. The CDR3 contains 14 residues. The CDR3 sequence: CASSPSGQYLEAFF. The CDR3 DNA is TGTGCCAGCTCCCCGAGTGGACAGTACCTTGAAGCTTTCTTT.

Regarding this clonotype: It is likely a read error, because the conserved phenylalanine at the end of the CDR3 is missing. V and J are TRBV7-9 and TRBJ2-1; no clear D gene. CDR3 size: 11 residues. The germline gives CDR1 SEHNR, CDR2 FQNEAQ (reference sequence). Trimming left V 2 bases short and J 9 bases short, with 5 bases between. The CDR3 DNA follows: TGTGCCAGCAGCTTATCCCCTGAGCAGTTCCTC. Its protein is CASSLSPEQFL.

The chain is built from TRBV5-5 and TRBJ2-3, with a possible D match to TRBD2 (5 bases). Trimming shortened V by 4 bases and J by 6 bases, and 18 bases separated the two germline ends. Germline values: CDR1 SGHKS, CDR2 YYEKEE (reference sequence). The CDR3 loop spans 15 amino acids. CDR3 loop: CASSPVRVVGDTQYF. In nucleotides, the CDR3 is TGTGCCAGCAGCCCGGTGCGGGTGGTAGGGGATACGCAGTATTTT. Filled out from reference TRBV5-5 and TRBJ2-3, the complete variable domain reads DAGVTQSPTHLIKTRGQQVTLRCSPISGHKSVSWYQQVLGQGPQFIFQYYEKEERGRGNFPDRFSARQFPNYSSELNVNALLLGDSALYLCASSPVRVVGDTQYFGPGTRLTVL.

The sample holds many counts of this clonotype. The rearrangement joins TRBV20-1 to TRBJ2-1, with TRBD2 identical over 11 bases. Looked up from germline, CDR1 is DFQATT and CDR2 is SNEGSKA (reference sequence). V trimming: 2 bases; J trimming: 6 bases; junction bases outside the gene matches: 3. The CDR3 is 14 amino acids. CDR3 in amino acids: CSARRLAGINEQFF. For the CDR3, the DNA is TGCAGTGCTAGAAGACTAGCGGGAATCAATGAGCAGTTCTTC.

This clonotype was seen more than once but under ten times. This chain uses TRBV20-1 with TRBJ2-5; TRBD1 or TRBD2 may be the D gene (5 bases each). The CDR3 is 14 residues long. Between the trimmed V and J ends, which lost 5 bases and 0 bases, there was a span of 13 bases. Germline CDR1 and CDR2: DFQATT and SNEGSKA (reference sequence). CDR3 coding DNA: TGCAGTGCTTTCTCGGGACGGTACCAAGAGACCCAGTACTTC. Its protein is CSAFSGRYQETQYF.

About this clonotype: This may come from a read error, since a much larger clone is one base off. This sequence joins TRBV30 and TRBJ2-3, with no clear D. The end of the DNA fits TRBJ1-5 better, so the J call may be wrong. Germline values: CDR1 GTSNPN, CDR2 SVGIG (reference sequence). CDR3 length: 16 residues. The CDR3 is CAWSVPGGWRVDTQHF. The CDR3 nucleotides read TGTGCCTGGAGTGTACCTGGAGGATGGAGGGTGGATACGCAGCATTTT.

This clonotype was observed at least ten times. CDR3 DNA sequence: TGCAGTGCTAGTCAGCGCCAAGAGACCCAGTACTTC. This gives the protein CSASQRQETQYF. This chain uses TRBV20-1 with TRBJ2-5; D gene ambiguous. The CDR3 runs 12 residues. The V gene's germline CDR1 is DFQATT and CDR2 SNEGSKA (reference sequence). V was cut by 3 bases and J by 1 base, with 6 bases left in between.